This entry is about one T cell receptor beta chain. Its antigen is currently not known. No clone much larger than this one lies a single base away; base qualities are absent. The sample originates from a study of blood T cell repertoires in COVID-19 (dated by TCRdb to about 2020). In the study overall: Samples from collaborators originated in the United States, Italy and Spain and spanned both the acute and convalescent phases of COVID-19. The prospective study material was composed of cDNA or gDNA derived from T cells, B-cell-depleted T cells, or PBMCs. Deeply sampled blood TCRbeta repertoires from subjects exposed to, actively infected with, or recovered from COVID-19 were included in the dataset. The repertoires were released in a freely available public database intended as a resource for research on the immune response to SARS-CoV-2. Samples came from the ongoing ImmuneRACE study (first 160 participants) plus 1,254 subjects from 6 global collaborators. Nearly every sample came with metadata listing a de-identified subject ID, COVID-19 status, age in years and sex. Where available, HLA class I and class II types were obtained from metadata supplied by the sample provider rather than from assay-based typing.

TCRbeta CDR3 regions were amplified from genomic DNA by means of the immunoSEQ Assay, a bias-controlled multiplex PCR. Per the authors' processing: The number of nucleated cells in each sample was estimated by amplification of reference gene primers within the assay. To quantify the absolute abundance of each unique TCRbeta CDR3 rearrangement, sequence reads were collapsed and filtered. For each sample, productive Simpson clonality was calculated as the square root of Simpson's diversity index over productive rearrangements. Held by TCRdb, this immuneACCESS table contains in-frame sequences only and omits some clones. Under half of the omission traces to an unresolved V gene where checked; the cause of the rest is unknown. D and trimming were read from the DNA, whereas the V and J calls and clone size are those reported in that table. This sample has 260,000 or so clones in its table, and around 83% of those were observed once. Around 6% of the sample is held by the ten biggest clonotypes.

Each collaborating institution followed its own protocols to collect whole blood in K2EDTA tubes. For TCRbeta analysis, collaborator samples were shipped as frozen whole blood, as isolated PBMCs, or as DNA extracted from either sample type. The paper's findings and limits, for the study overall: How much clinical and demographic metadata was included differed by source and by participant, and the metadata was provided uncurated.

Sequenced sample: peripheral blood. The sequence was collected from a man at least 80 years old with acute or convalescent COVID-19.

The nucleotide sequence reads TGTGCCAGCAGCCCTTGGACACTCAGCTCTGGGGCCAACGTCCTGACTTTC. Its protein reads: CASSPWTLSSGANVLTF. The V gene is TRBV9 and the J gene is TRBJ2-6; TRBD1 is perhaps the D gene, given 5 matching bases. The germline V gene supplies CDR1 SGDLS and CDR2 YYNGEE. The CDR3 measures 17 amino acids from cysteine to phenylalanine. Of the read, only the CDR3 DNA is kept; its 51 bases are in frame from base 1. The trim is 4 bases for V and 0 bases for J, with a gap of 14 bases between the germline ends. Reference TRBV9 and TRBJ2-6 proteins supply the regions before and after the CDR3; the full variable domain is: DSGVTQTPKHLITATGQRVTLRCSPRSGDLSVYWYQQSLDQGLQFLIQYYNGEERAKGNILERFSAQQFPDLHSELNLSSLELGDSALYFCASSPWTLSSGANVLTFGAGSRLTVL.